These 18 T cell receptor beta chains were sequenced from one sample in a study of CD8 T cells in ankylosing spondylitis. TCRdb used MiXCR to reprocess the 5' RACE reads, holding one entry per CDR3 protein. The data contain about 90,000 distinct CDR3 sequences, roughly 30% of them singletons. The material sequenced was blood, either unsorted or a sorted T cell fraction (not recorded which). These receptors were taken from a male donor with ankylosing spondylitis or in good health (not recorded which).

This clonotype has a handful of counts. This chain links TRBV5-5 with TRBJ2-5; D is perhaps TRBD1 (5 bases). Germline values: CDR1 SGHKS, CDR2 YYEKEE (reference sequence). CDR3 length: 13 amino acids. Trimming shortened V by 4 bases and J by 5 bases, and 12 bases separated the two germline ends. The CDR3 loop reads CASSPQGQETQYF. In nucleotides, the CDR3 is TGTGCCAGCAGCCCCCAGGGTCAGGAGACCCAGTACTTC.

CDR3 bases: TGTGCCAGCTCACCAATAACGGTAGAGCAGTTCTTC. Translating it yields CASSPITVEQFF. V gene TRBV18 combines with J gene TRBJ2-1; D ambiguous. CDR3 length: 12 amino acids. Trimming took 2 bases from V and 10 from J, leaving 9 bases between them. Per the germline V gene, CDR1 is KGHSH and CDR2 is LQKENI.

This chain connects TRBV20-1 to TRBJ1-5; no clear D. This CDR3 is built from 14 residues. Germline lookup yields CDR1 DFQATT and CDR2 SNEGSKA (reference sequence). V lost 4 bases and J 0 bases, leaving 10 bases between the germline ends. For the CDR3, the DNA is TGCAGTGCTATCCTGGCGGCTAGCAATCAGCCCCAGCATTTT. This encodes CSAILAASNQPQHF.

CDR3 in amino acids: CASSPWGNTEAFF. CDR3 DNA: TGCGCCAGCAGCCCTTGGGGGAACACTGAAGCTTTCTTT. V gene TRBV5-1 combines with J gene TRBJ1-1, with unresolved D. The germline V and J ends were trimmed by 4 bases and 1 base, with 8 bases remaining between them. The CDR3 extends over 13 amino acids. Germline V CDR1 and CDR2: SGHRS, YFSETQ.

This rearrangement joins TRBV20-1 to TRBJ1-1; D remains ambiguous. V shed 3 bases and J shed 4 bases, with 12 bases lying between them. Germline V CDR1 and CDR2: DFQATT, SNEGSKA (reference sequence). This CDR3 has 13 residues. The CDR3 bases are TGCAGTGCTAGTTCCCGGGGAGGCACTGAAGCTTTCTTT. Translated: CSASSRGGTEAFF.

In this sample, this clonotype turned up a few times. The chain has TRBV4-1 and TRBJ2-7; D assignment may be TRBD1 or TRBD2 (5 bases each). V gave up 0 bases and J gave up 7 bases, with 16 bases separating them. The CDR3 is 15 residues long. The germline CDR1 and CDR2 sequences are MGHRA and YSYEKL. Here the CDR3 DNA reads TGCGCCAGCAGCCAAGATCCGGAGAGGGGCCGGGAGCAGTACTTC. Protein: CASSQDPERGREQYF.

This clonotype has more than one count but fewer than ten. The rearrangement links TRBV5-1 to TRBJ2-5; D not certain. Germline V gives CDR1 SGHRS, CDR2 YFSETQ. The CDR3 consists of 15 residues. Deletions cut 4 bases from V and 5 bases from J, with 18 bases between. CDR3 coding DNA: TGCGCCAGCAGCCAAACCATAGACCAGGTGGAGACCCAGTACTTC. Amino acids: CASSQTIDQVETQYF.

The rearrangement uses TRBV15 and TRBJ2-1; TRBD2 is a possible D gene (6 bases). The V and J ends lost 5 bases and 3 bases respectively, with 14 bases between them. This CDR3 is built from 15 residues. Germline CDR1 reads LNHNV; CDR2 reads YYDKDF (reference sequence). CDR3 protein: CATSGARDFYNEQFF. In DNA form, the CDR3 reads TGTGCCACCAGCGGGGCGAGGGACTTCTACAATGAGCAGTTCTTC.

This rearrangement joins TRBV20-1 to TRBJ2-3; TRBD1 agrees at 10 bases. The V gene end was trimmed by 3 bases and the J gene end by 2 bases; junction bases not matched to a gene: 14. Per germline, CDR1 DFQATT and CDR2 SNEGSKA (reference sequence). CDR3 length equals 18 residues. CDR3 bases: TGCAGTGCTAGGGAGACAGGGGGCTCAATCCGAACCACAGATACGCAGTATTTT. This translates into CSARETGGSIRTTDTQYF.

This clonotype was seen only a few times. This rearrangement joins TRBV15 to TRBJ1-4; 10 nucleotides line up with TRBD1. Germline V gives CDR1 LNHNV, CDR2 YYDKDF (reference sequence). J gave up 5 bases and V 5 bases, and 5 bases lay outside the gene matches. This CDR3 is 15 amino acids long. The CDR3 DNA sequence: TGTGCCACCAGCTGGGGACAGGGGAGCAATGAAAAACTGTTTTTT. Translating it yields CATSWGQGSNEKLFF.

The sample holds a few counts of this clonotype. The chain is built from TRBV20-1 and TRBJ2-1; 8 bases match TRBD2. Germline lookup yields CDR1 DFQATT and CDR2 SNEGSKA (reference sequence). This CDR3 spans 12 amino acids. Germline trimming cut 5 bases from V and 12 bases from J; bases unmatched to any gene: 9. The CDR3 reads CSAWTSSSGQFF. The CDR3 DNA sequence: TGCAGTGCTTGGACTAGCTCGTCGGGGCAGTTCTTC.

The rearrangement links TRBV20-1 to TRBJ2-7, with 11 nucleotides matching TRBD2. V lost 2 bases and J lost 0; bases outside the gene matches: 3. The germline V gene has CDR1 DFQATT and CDR2 SNEGSKA (reference sequence). CDR3 length: 15 amino acids. The CDR3 coding sequence is TGCAGTGCTAGAAAAGGGACTAGCGGCTCCTACGAGCAGTACTTC. Encoded protein: CSARKGTSGSYEQYF.

The rearrangement links TRBV7-2 to TRBJ2-5, with 7 bases aligning to TRBD1. The germline V gene has CDR1 SGHTA and CDR2 FQGNSA. V was clipped by 4 bases and J by 2 bases; unmatched bases: 10. CDR3 size: 16 residues. The CDR3 DNA follows: TGTGCCAGCAGCTCCTTCCGGGACAGAGAACAAGAGACCCAGTACTTC. Its translation: CASSSFRDREQETQYF.

The gene calls are TRBV11-2 and TRBJ2-1; D is tentatively TRBD1 or TRBD2 (5 bases each). Trimming removed 5 bases at V and 0 bases at J, with 26 bases between. CDR3 length: 20 amino acids. Germline CDR1 SGHAT, CDR2 FQNNGV. This CDR3 reads CASSTPPGPQPDFSYNEQFF. The CDR3 nucleotides read TGTGCCAGCAGCACCCCTCCGGGACCACAACCCGATTTCTCCTACAATGAGCAGTTCTTC.

The rearrangement uses TRBV20-1 and TRBJ2-1; TRBD2 might be the D (6 bases). Germline V gene sequence: CDR1 DFQATT, CDR2 SNEGSKA (reference sequence). The length of the CDR3 is 15 residues. V was trimmed by 3 bases and J by 3 bases, leaving 15 bases between them. This CDR3 is CSASPQAGSYNEQFF. The DNA for the CDR3 is TGCAGTGCTAGCCCCCAAGCGGGCAGCTACAATGAGCAGTTCTTC.

This rearrangement joins TRBV12-3 or TRBV12-4 to TRBJ1-2, with D possibly TRBD1 on 5 matching bases. Trimming cost V 4 bases and J 8 bases, with 11 bases left between them. The CDR3 is 12 amino acids. DNA of the CDR3: TGTGCCAGCAGTTCTTACAGGAACGGCTACACCTTC. Protein product: CASSSYRNGYTF.

This clonotype was seen more than once but under ten times. V usage is TRBV20-1 and J usage is TRBJ2-7; 8 positions agree with TRBD1. This CDR3 has 14 amino acids. V was clipped by 6 bases and J by 0 bases; unmatched bases: 7. The germline V gene encodes CDR1 DFQATT and CDR2 SNEGSKA (reference sequence). The DNA of the CDR3 is TGCAGTGCATCTGACAGGGGAAGCTCCTACGAGCAGTACGTC. Translation: CSASDRGSSYEQYV.

This sequence joins TRBV16 and TRBJ1-5; tentative D call: TRBD1 (5 bases). The germline V and J ends were trimmed by 8 bases and 2 bases, with 16 bases remaining between them. The CDR3 runs 15 residues. From germline, CDR1 is KGHSY and CDR2 FQNENV. The DNA of the CDR3 is TGTGCCAGCGCACCGGGGGGAACCCGCAATCAGCCCCAGCATTTT. Its translation: CASAPGGTRNQPQHF.